The entry below describes one T cell receptor (beta chain). The sample comes from a study of cytomegalovirus exposure and HLA in healthy donors. Use of 60 Vbeta and 13 Jbeta primers characterized the PCR. The data were produced by immunoSEQ multiplex PCR, yet TCRdb's version contains in-frame clones alone and is incomplete. The data show 150,000 to 200,000 clones, around 77% seen once. The sample taken for sequencing was PBMCs. The receptor was derived from a woman aged 40 to 49 in good health and CMV-seronegative.

The CDR3 loop is CASSFDSVGLSPKYGYTF. CDR3 nucleotide sequence: TGTGCCAGCAGTTTTGACTCCGTTGGCCTCTCCCCCAAATATGGCTACACCTTC. The J gene is TRBJ1-2, the V gene TRBV5-4; D not certain. V was shortened by 5 bases and J by 5 bases, with 28 bases between the two germline ends. The CDR3 is made up of 18 amino acids. Germline values: CDR1 SGHNT, CDR2 YYREEE (reference sequence).